This entry lists 24 T cell receptor beta chains sequenced from one sample in a study of Ad26.COV2.S vaccination and SARS-CoV-2 variants (dated by TCRdb to the early 2020s). Library creation used the immunoSEQ multiplex PCR assay. TCRdb obtained this table from immuneACCESS and retained in-frame rearrangements with V and J assigned. These tables miss some clones; where compared with another copy, unresolved V genes account for less than half of the shortfall, and the remainder is unexplained. Across this sample there are around 340,000 clones, with around 88% seen only once. Of the sample, roughly 4.8% falls within the top ten clones. The treatment or condition label, read with the paper, signifies: some 20 received Ad26.COV2.S at low or high dose, single or two shots; 5 received placebo; per-sample allocation not given. For vaccine and placebo recipients, repertoires were sequenced using samples collected on day 63 after the first injection.

The sample was peripheral blood, taken in a trial of Ad26.COV2.S vaccine versus placebo. The receptors stem from a person between 18 and 65 years old who received the Ad26.COV2.S COVID-19 vaccine or a placebo.

The V and J genes are TRBV12-3 or TRBV12-4 and TRBJ2-7; D is possibly TRBD1 or TRBD2 (5 bases each). V lost 8 bases, J lost 2 bases, and 13 bases lay in between. CDR3 size: 13 residues. The CDR3 DNA follows: TGTGCCAGCGGGACGGTGGGTACCTACGAGCAGTACTTC. This gives the protein CASGTVGTYEQYF.

The gene calls are TRBV3-1 (or the pseudogene TRBV3-2) and TRBJ2-2, with TRBD2 matching 12 bases. Per the germline V gene, CDR1 is LGHDT and CDR2 is YNNKEL (reference sequence). This CDR3 contains 22 residues. V shed 0 bases and J 9 bases; nucleotides not matched to a gene: 23. CDR3 bases: TGTGCCAGCAGCCAAGACCTGGGACAGCCGTATGCTAGCGGGAGGGCCCACCGGGAGCTGTTTTTT. Residues: CASSQDLGQPYASGRAHRELFF.

The V call is TRBV28, the J call TRBJ2-6; the D gene is possibly TRBD2 (6 bases). V was shortened by 4 bases and J by 0 bases, with 13 bases between the two germline ends. This CDR3 comprises 17 residues. CDR1 is MDHEN and CDR2 is SYDVKM in the germline V gene. This CDR3 reads CASSYREGLSGANVLTF. CDR3 nucleotide sequence: TGTGCCAGCAGTTACCGCGAGGGACTCTCTGGGGCCAACGTCCTGACTTTC.

This chain joins TRBV10-3 and TRBJ2-5; D perhaps matches TRBD2 (5 bases). The CDR3 contains 16 residues. Trimming took 0 bases from V and 1 from J, leaving 12 bases between them. The germline gives CDR1 ENHRY, CDR2 SYGVKD. The CDR3 coding sequence is TGTGCCATCAGTGAGTCCCCTCCTAGCAGCCAAGAGACCCAGTACTTC. Translated: CAISESPPSSQETQYF.

The chain carries TRBV18 and TRBJ2-5; D is tentatively TRBD1 or TRBD2 (5 bases each). V lost 4 bases and J 3 bases, leaving 9 bases between the germline ends. Per the germline V gene, CDR1 is KGHSH and CDR2 is LQKENI. The CDR3 is 13 residues long. CDR3 sequence reads: CASSQGRKETQYF. The DNA for the CDR3 is TGTGCCAGCTCACAGGGGAGAAAAGAGACCCAGTACTTC. The variable domain in full, with the rest retrieved from reference TRBV18 and TRBJ2-5, is NAGVMQNPRHLVRRRGQEARLRCSPMKGHSHVYWYRQLPEEGLKFMVYLQKENIIDESGMPKERFSAEFPKEGPSILRIQQVVRGDSAAYFCASSQGRKETQYFGPGTRLLVL.

The sample holds a few counts of this clone. The chain links TRBV5-6 to TRBJ2-5; the match to TRBD2 covers 12 bases. Trimming took 5 bases from V and 7 from J; bases not matched to a gene: 12. Germline-derived CDR1 and CDR2 are SGHDT and YYEEEE. This CDR3 has 16 residues. Here the CDR3 DNA reads TGTGCCAGCAGTGCCCGGACTAGCGGGGTCCTACGGACCCAGTACTTC. This sequence encodes CASSARTSGVLRTQYF.

The chain carries TRBV27 and TRBJ2-7, with 12 bases that match TRBD2. With V trimmed by 5 bases and J by 0 bases, 5 bases remained unmatched. There are 16 residues in the CDR3. Germline V gene sequence: CDR1 MNHEY, CDR2 SMNVEV (reference sequence). The CDR3 coding sequence is TGTGCCAGCAGTCCCCTAGCGGGAGGGGGCTCCTACGAGCAGTACTTC. Translation: CASSPLAGGGSYEQYF.

V gene TRBV29-1 combines with J gene TRBJ2-7; TRBD2 might be the D (5 bases). Germline CDR1 SQVTM, CDR2 ANQGSEA. CDR3 length: 12 residues. With 7 bases removed from V and 5 bases from J, the gap between germline ends came to 15 bases. The CDR3 spells CSAGPSRDEQYF. In nucleotides, the CDR3 is TGCAGCGCGGGCCCCTCGAGGGACGAGCAGTACTTC.

V and J are TRBV9 and TRBJ2-1; perhaps TRBD2 as D (6 bases). CDR1 and CDR2 (germline): SGDLS, YYNGEE. V lost 4 bases, J lost 8 bases, and 19 bases lay in between. The CDR3 runs to 15 residues. CDR3 in amino acids: CASSTLTLGGDEQFF. CDR3 DNA: TGTGCCAGCAGCACTCTCACTCTGGGAGGTGATGAGCAGTTCTTC.

This rearrangement joins TRBV6-4 to TRBJ2-3; D not resolved. This CDR3 has 13 amino acids. Between the trimmed V and J ends, which lost 3 bases and 5 bases, there was a span of 9 bases. Germline V gene lookup returns CDR1 MRHNA and CDR2 SNTAGT. As DNA, the CDR3 is TGTGCCAGCAGTGAGGGCAGTAGAGATACGCAGTATTTT. Translated: CASSEGSRDTQYF.

The rearrangement links TRBV13 to TRBJ2-5; 12 bases line up with TRBD1. CDR1 PRHDT and CDR2 FYEKMQ come from the germline V gene (reference sequence). This CDR3 spans 15 amino acids. The V segment lost 5 bases and the J segment 3 bases; nucleotides outside the gene matches: 4. The CDR3 loop is CASSGTGGSKETQYF. The CDR3, as DNA: TGTGCCAGCAGCGGGACAGGGGGCTCGAAAGAGACCCAGTACTTC.

The chain couples TRBV6-5 to TRBJ2-1; 7 bases match TRBD2. This CDR3 comprises 15 residues. With 5 bases clipped from V and 2 bases from J, the junction kept 6 bases outside the gene matches. Per the germline V gene, CDR1 is MNHEY and CDR2 is SVGAGI. CDR3 loop: CASSRTRFAYNEQFF. In DNA, the CDR3 is TGTGCCAGCAGTCGGACTAGGTTTGCCTACAATGAGCAGTTCTTC.

CDR3 coding DNA: TGTGCTAGTGGTTTAGGGGACAGCAATGAGCAGTTCTTC. Translating it yields CASGLGDSNEQFF. The chain employs TRBV12-5 and TRBJ2-1, with 7 nucleotides matching TRBD1. This CDR3 contains 13 residues. The junction had 2 bases not matched to a gene; V was cut back by 3 bases and J by 6 bases. CDR1 and CDR2 (germline): LGHNT, FRNRAP.

This CDR3 is CASSQDIGNYGYTF. The DNA for the CDR3 is TGCGCCAGCAGCCAAGATATCGGTAACTATGGCTACACCTTC. The V and J genes are TRBV4-1 and TRBJ1-2; D unclear. This CDR3 region has 14 residues. Germline V gene lookup returns CDR1 MGHRA and CDR2 YSYEKL. With 0 bases removed from V and 1 base from J, the gap between germline ends came to 6 bases.

The V and J genes are TRBV27 and TRBJ1-1; no clear D. The CDR3 covers 13 residues. The V end was cut by 5 bases, the J end by 3 bases, with 10 bases between. The V gene's germline CDR1 is MNHEY and CDR2 SMNVEV (reference sequence). CDR3 protein: CASSRGLYTEAFF. CDR3 DNA sequence: TGTGCCAGCAGTAGAGGGCTGTACACTGAAGCTTTCTTT.

The chain joins TRBV15 to TRBJ2-1; TRBD2 matches 7 bases. The germline V gene has CDR1 LNHNV and CDR2 YYDKDF (reference sequence). The CDR3 sequence is 16 residues long. V trimming: 1 base; J trimming: 10 bases; junction bases outside the gene matches: 13. In DNA, the CDR3 is TGTGCCACCAGCAGAGGTCCGGGAGGTCCATTGGGGGAGCAGTTCTTC. Its protein is CATSRGPGGPLGEQFF.

In its sample, this clone was seen a few times. The V and J genes are TRBV11-2 and TRBJ2-3; 8 nucleotides agree with TRBD2. The CDR3 is 13 residues long. After removal of 4 bases from V and 7 bases from J, the junction contained 4 bases not matched to a gene. The germline V gene encodes CDR1 SGHAT and CDR2 FQNNGV. The CDR3 DNA follows: TGTGCCAGCAGCTCCAGCGGGAGCCATACGCAGTATTTT. Protein product: CASSSSGSHTQYF.

This chain uses TRBV28 with TRBJ1-4; D is unclear. The CDR3 sequence is 14 residues long. Germline V CDR1 and CDR2: MDHEN, SYDVKM. V lost 3 bases, J lost 8 bases, and 13 bases lay in between. In DNA, the CDR3 is TGTGCCAGCAGTTTTGTCAGAGCCCCCGAAAAACTGTTTTTT. As protein: CASSFVRAPEKLFF.

This chain links TRBV7-9 with TRBJ2-1; D call uncertain. Looked up from germline, CDR1 is SEHNR and CDR2 is FQNEAQ (reference sequence). The CDR3 has 12 residues. Trimming took off 0 bases at V and 6 bases at J, with 3 bases between the two ends. The CDR3 DNA sequence: TGTGCCAGCAGCTTAGCCTCCAATGAGCAGTTCTTC. Protein product: CASSLASNEQFF. Full variable domain (rest looked up from reference TRBV7-9 and TRBJ2-1): DTGVSQNPRHKITKRGQNVTFRCDPISEHNRLYWYRQTLGQGPEFLTYFQNEAQLEKSRLLSDRFSAERPKGSFSTLEIQRTEQGDSAMYLCASSLASNEQFFGPGTRLTVL.

This chain joins TRBV6-6 and TRBJ2-4; 7 bases are shared with TRBD1. The germline CDR1 and CDR2 sequences are MNHNY and SVGAGI (reference sequence). This CDR3 has 16 amino acids. V gave up 4 bases and J gave up 0 bases; unmatched junction bases: 6. In DNA form, the CDR3 reads TGTGCCAGCAGTTCCCGGGACAGTCTAGCCAAAAACATTCAGTACTTC. Amino acids: CASSSRDSLAKNIQYF.

V and J are TRBV6-5 and TRBJ1-1; D might be TRBD1 (6 bases). Trimming removed 2 bases at V and 5 bases at J, with 15 bases between. CDR1 and CDR2 from the germline V gene are MNHEY and SVGAGI. The CDR3 runs to 15 residues. The CDR3 is CASSYETGLGTEAFF. The CDR3 DNA is TGTGCCAGCAGTTACGAAACAGGGTTGGGGACTGAAGCTTTCTTT.

The chain employs TRBV7-9 and TRBJ1-1, with TRBD1 matching 8 bases. Trimming cost V 5 bases and J 5 bases; bases outside gene matches: 10. The CDR3 totals 15 residues. Germline V CDR1 and CDR2: SEHNR, FQNEAQ (reference sequence). DNA for the CDR3: TGTGCCAGCAGCGATAGACAGGGGTACAGGACTGAAGCTTTCTTT. This translates into CASSDRQGYRTEAFF.

J is TRBJ2-1 and V is TRBV7-2, with TRBD2 identical over 11 bases. Germline-derived CDR1 and CDR2 are SGHTA and FQGNSA. The ends lost 4 bases at V and 9 bases at J; junction bases unmatched: 11. The length of the CDR3 is 16 residues. The CDR3 nucleotides are TGTGCCAGCAGCTGGTTCATAGCGGGGGGGAGAAGTGAGCAGTTCTTC. Translated, it gives CASSWFIAGGRSEQFF. The whole variable domain, filled in from reference TRBV7-2 and TRBJ2-1, reads GAGVSQSPSNKVTEKGKDVELRCDPISGHTALYWYRQSLGQGLEFLIYFQGNSAPDKSGLPSDRFSAERTGGSVSTLTIQRTQQEDSAVYLCASSWFIAGGRSEQFFGPGTRLTVL.

This chain uses TRBV24-1 with TRBJ2-1; 8 nucleotides line up with TRBD2. Germline CDR1 reads KGHDR; CDR2 reads SFDVKD. This CDR3 is built from 16 residues. V lost 4 bases to trimming and J lost 6 bases; unmatched junction nucleotides: 10. CDR3 residues: CATSDLTSALSNEQFF. In DNA form, the CDR3 reads TGTGCCACCAGTGACCTGACTAGCGCCTTGTCCAATGAGCAGTTCTTC.